The subject of this entry is one TCR beta chain. Clones were sequenced by immunoSEQ multiplex PCR, and TCRdb holds only the in-frame ones, with some missing. The data show 250,000 or so clones, 84% seen once. This sample was included in a study of blood T cell repertoires in COVID-19. This clonotype was sampled from a woman between 40 and 50 years old who had recovered from COVID-19. The sample consisted of peripheral blood.

CDR3 nucleotide sequence: TGTGCCAGCTCACCTGCGATTGCCCCGAATGAAAAACTGTTTTTT. Its translation: CASSPAIAPNEKLFF. This chain connects TRBV18 to TRBJ1-4; D is unresolved. The germline V gene has CDR1 KGHSH and CDR2 LQKENI. This CDR3 comprises 15 residues. With 3 bases removed from V and 5 bases from J, the gap between germline ends came to 13 bases.